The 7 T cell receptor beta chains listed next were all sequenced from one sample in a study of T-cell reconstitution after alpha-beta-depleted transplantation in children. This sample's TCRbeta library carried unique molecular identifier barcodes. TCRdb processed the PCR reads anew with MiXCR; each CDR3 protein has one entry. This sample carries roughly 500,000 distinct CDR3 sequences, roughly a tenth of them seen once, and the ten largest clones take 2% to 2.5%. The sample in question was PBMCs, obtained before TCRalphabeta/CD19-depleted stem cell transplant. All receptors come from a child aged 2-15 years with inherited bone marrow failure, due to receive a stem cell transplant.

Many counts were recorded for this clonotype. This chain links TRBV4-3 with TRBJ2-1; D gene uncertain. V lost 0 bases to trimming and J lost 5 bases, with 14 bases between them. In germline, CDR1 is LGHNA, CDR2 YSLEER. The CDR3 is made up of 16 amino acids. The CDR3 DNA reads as TGCGCCAGCAGCCAAGATGGCGCGGAAGGGAACAATGAGCAGTTCTTC. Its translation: CASSQDGAEGNNEQFF.

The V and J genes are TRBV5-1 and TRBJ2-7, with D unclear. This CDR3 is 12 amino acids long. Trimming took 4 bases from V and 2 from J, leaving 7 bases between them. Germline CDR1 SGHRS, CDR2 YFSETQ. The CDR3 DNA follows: TGCGCCAGCAGCGACATTACCTACGAGCAGTACTTC. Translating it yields CASSDITYEQYF.

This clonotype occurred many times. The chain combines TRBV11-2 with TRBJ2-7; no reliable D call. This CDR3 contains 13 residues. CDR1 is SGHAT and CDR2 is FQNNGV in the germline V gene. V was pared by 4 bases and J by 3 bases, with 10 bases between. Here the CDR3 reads CASSSIAIYEQYF. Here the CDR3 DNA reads TGTGCCAGCAGCTCGATCGCGATCTACGAGCAGTACTTC.

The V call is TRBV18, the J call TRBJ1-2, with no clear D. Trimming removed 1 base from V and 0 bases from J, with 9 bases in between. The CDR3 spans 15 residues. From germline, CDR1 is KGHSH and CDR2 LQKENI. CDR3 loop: CASSPQHAPNYGYTF. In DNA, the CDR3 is TGTGCCAGCTCACCACAGCACGCCCCTAACTATGGCTACACCTTC.

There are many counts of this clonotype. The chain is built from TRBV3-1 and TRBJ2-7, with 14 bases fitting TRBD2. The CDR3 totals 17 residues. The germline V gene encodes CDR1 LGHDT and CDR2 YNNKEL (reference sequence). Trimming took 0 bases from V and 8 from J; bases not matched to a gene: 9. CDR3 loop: CASSQDGGLAGVGQQYF. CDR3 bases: TGTGCCAGCAGCCAAGATGGGGGACTAGCGGGAGTTGGGCAGCAGTACTTC.

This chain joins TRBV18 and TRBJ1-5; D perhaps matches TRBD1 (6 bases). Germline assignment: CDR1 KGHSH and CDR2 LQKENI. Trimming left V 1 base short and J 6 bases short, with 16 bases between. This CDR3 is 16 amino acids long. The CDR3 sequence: CASSPRNREKGQPQHF. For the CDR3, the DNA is TGTGCCAGCTCACCACGGAACAGGGAAAAGGGTCAGCCCCAGCATTTT.

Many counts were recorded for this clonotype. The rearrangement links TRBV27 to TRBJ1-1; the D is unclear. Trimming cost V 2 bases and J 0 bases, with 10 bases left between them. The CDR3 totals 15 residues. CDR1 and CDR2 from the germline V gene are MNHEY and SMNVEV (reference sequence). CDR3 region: CASSLHPNLNTEAFF. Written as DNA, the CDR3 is TGTGCCAGCAGTTTACACCCGAACCTGAACACTGAAGCTTTCTTT.